This TCR beta chain was retrieved from a study of T cells in Graves' hyperthyroidism and ophthalmopathy. Researchers took RNA transcripts and amplified the TCR beta CDR3 regions from them. Using the HTBI primer set, a first-round RT-PCR was run on the TCR CDR3. Each CDR3 protein gets one entry after TCRdb re-called the multiplex PCR reads with MiXCR. The data contain roughly 550,000 distinct CDR3 sequences, roughly 15% of them singletons. Deletions cut 5 bases from V and 2 bases from J, with 27 bases between. The germline gives CDR1 MDHEN, CDR2 SYDVKM. The CDR3 sequence is 19 residues long. The receptor's source is a woman aged 30 to 39 with Graves' ophthalmopathy. V gene TRBV28 combines with J gene TRBJ2-5; a weak D match, TRBD2 (6 bases). The specimen sequenced was blood. This CDR3 is CASSESRGVGGVPQETQYF. CDR3 DNA: TGTGCCAGCAGTGAGTCCCGGGGAGTGGGGGGAGTCCCACAAGAGACCCAGTACTTC.